This section outlines one T cell receptor (beta chain) sequence together with its context. Its antigen is unknown. Nothing much larger sits one base from this clone, and base qualities are not available. CDR1 and CDR2 are drawn from the germline V gene: MNHEY, SVGEGT. Its CDR3 holds 19 amino acids, cysteine through phenylalanine. Only the CDR3 DNA is retained, 57 bases long and in frame from the first base. Trimming accounts for 2 bases at V and 7 bases at J, while the number of junction bases matched to no gene is 18. Enrolling through a virtual design, the prospective study's participants ranged in age from roughly 18 to 89 years and lived across roughly 23 United States geographic areas. In the prospective study, participants were assigned to cohorts based on the clinical history participants reported in a screening survey and a study questionnaire. Mobile phlebotomists in the prospective study collected whole blood, serum and a nasopharyngeal or oropharyngeal swab from every participant. Participants in the prospective study had the option to provide additional blood draws and questionnaires over an approximately two-month period. Blood samples from the prospective study were shipped frozen or at room temperature prior to DNA extraction.

The data are from a study of blood T cell repertoires in COVID-19 (dated by TCRdb to about 2020). In terms of the full investigation: The collaborator samples originated in the United States, Italy and Spain and spanned the acute and convalescent phases of COVID-19. Sample metadata almost always included a de-identified subject ID, COVID-19 status, age in years and sex. The prospective study material was composed of cDNA or gDNA derived from T cells, B-cell-depleted T cells, or PBMCs. The repertoires were made available in a free public database intended to serve as a resource for research on the immune response to SARS-CoV-2. Where HLA class I and class II types were available, the types were taken from metadata supplied by the sample provider, not from assay-based typing. Deeply sampled blood TCRbeta repertoires from subjects exposed to, actively infected with, or recovered from COVID-19 were included in the dataset. Samples were obtained from the ongoing ImmuneRACE study (first 160 participants) and from 950 to 1,500 subjects provided by 6 global collaborators. What the work shows at the level of the full study, not this receptor alone: How much clinical and demographic metadata was included differed by source and by participant, and the metadata was provided uncurated.

TCRbeta CDR3 regions were amplified from genomic DNA using the immunoSEQ Assay, a bias-controlled multiplex PCR. Turning to the authors' computational methods: The number of nucleated cells in each sample was estimated by amplification of reference gene primers within the assay. To quantify the absolute abundance of each unique TCRbeta CDR3 rearrangement, sequence reads were collapsed and filtered. Productive Simpson clonality was computed per sample as the square root of Simpson's diversity index over productive rearrangements. TCRdb re-hosts the immuneACCESS table, in-frame sequences only. Its copies lack some clones; in the studies checked, an unresolved V gene accounts for under half of them, and the cause for the rest is not known. V and J calls and clone size are copied from that table; D and trimming were computed from the DNA. The sample contains about 280,000 clones, nearly 90% of them found a single time. The ten largest clones take up less than 2% of the sample.

Sequencing was performed on PBMCs or T cells enriched from blood (not recorded which). The chain joins TRBV6-2 or TRBV6-3 to TRBJ2-1; 9 middle bases align to TRBD2. This sequence was found in a woman between 18 and 30 years old with acute COVID-19. The nucleotide sequence reads as follows: TGTGCCAGCAGTTACGCATCAAAATCACTAGCGGGCGTGGGGAATGAGCAGTTCTTC. Its translation is CASSYASKSLAGVGNEQFF.